The 27 T cell receptor beta chains below all came from one sample that was sequenced in a study of T-cell reconstitution after alpha-beta-depleted transplantation in children. Unique molecular identifiers were used in preparing the TCRbeta library. TCRdb itself ran the PCR reads through MiXCR, one entry per CDR3 protein. Of hundreds of thousands of distinct CDR3 sequences in the sample, 6.5% to 10% are singletons; the top ten hold about 6.4%. This sample comprised PBMCs, mostly from graft donor cells, obtained 180 days after TCRalphabeta/CD19-depleted stem cell transplant. The receptors were sampled from a male patient between 10 and 17 years old who had a stem cell transplant for acute lymphoblastic leukemia, so the T cells may come from the graft donor.

Of note for this clonotype: The junction departs from germline at one end; a sequencing error may be responsible. This chain uses TRBV27 with TRBJ2-7; tentative D call: TRBD2 (5 bases). The CDR3 length is 16 residues. CDR1 is MNHEY, CDR2 SMNVEV, per germline (reference sequence). The CDR3 region has the DNA TGCACCAGCAGTTCCCCTCGTAGAGGGAGCTCCTACGAGCAGTACTTC. Translated: CTSSSPRRGSSYEQYF.

This clonotype was seen at least ten times. The chain is built from TRBV10-1 and TRBJ1-2; maybe TRBD1 (5 bases). This CDR3 spans 13 amino acids. Germline-derived CDR1 and CDR2 are WNHNN and SYGVQD (reference sequence). The V end lost 2 bases, the J end lost 4 bases, and 8 bases lay between the germline ends. CDR3 region: CASSEAGSYGYTF. CDR3 bases: TGCGCCAGCAGTGAGGCAGGGAGCTATGGCTACACCTTC.

This sequence joins TRBV19 and TRBJ1-5; TRBD1 is a possible D gene (5 bases). Trimming removed 10 bases from V and 3 bases from J, with 19 bases in between. The CDR3 consists of 15 residues. Germline loops: CDR1 LNHDA, CDR2 SQIVND (reference sequence). The CDR3: CATQDKQTLNQPQHF. The CDR3 DNA is TGTGCCACTCAGGACAAGCAAACCCTCAATCAGCCCCAGCATTTT.

This clonotype was recorded at least ten times. The V call is TRBV6-1, the J call TRBJ1-1; tentatively, D is TRBD1 (5 bases). The germline gives CDR1 MNHNS, CDR2 SASEGT. The CDR3 totals 13 residues. V was clipped by 7 bases and J by 4 bases, with 13 bases between them. DNA of the CDR3: TGTGCCAGCATCCACCGGGGCGGCACTGAAGCTTTCTTT. Protein sequence: CASIHRGGTEAFF.

This clonotype showed up many times. The CDR3 spells CASSEGSGRILYGYTF. The CDR3 DNA reads as TGTGCCAGCAGTGAAGGCTCGGGACGAATCCTTTATGGCTACACCTTC. J is TRBJ1-2 and V is TRBV2; TRBD1 is a possible D gene (5 bases). This CDR3 spans 16 amino acids. Looked up from germline, CDR1 is SNHLY and CDR2 is FYNNEI. V gave up 1 base and J gave up 5 bases, with 17 bases separating them.

Ten or more counts support this clonotype. V is TRBV5-1 and J is TRBJ2-4; 7 bases are a match to TRBD2. CDR3 length equals 15 residues. The germline CDR1 and CDR2 sequences are SGHRS and YFSETQ. Trimming took 4 bases from V and 1 from J; bases not matched to a gene: 5. The CDR3 reads CASSGTGRAKNIQYF. The CDR3 DNA reads as TGCGCCAGCAGCGGGACCGGGAGGGCCAAAAACATTCAGTACTTC.

This clonotype was seen ten or more times. V and J are TRBV6-2 or TRBV6-3 and TRBJ2-1; D ambiguous. V gave up 5 bases and J gave up 0 bases, with 8 bases separating them. CDR3 length: 14 amino acids. The germline CDR1 and CDR2 sequences are MNHEY and SVGEGT. The CDR3 sequence is CASSKTSSYNEQFF. DNA for the CDR3: TGTGCCAGCAGTAAAACCAGCTCCTACAATGAGCAGTTCTTC.

At least ten counts were recorded for this clonotype. The chain has TRBV5-1 and TRBJ2-3; D not resolved. CDR3 length: 15 residues. V lost 2 bases, J lost 4 bases, and 14 bases lay in between. Germline V gene data show CDR1 as SGHRS and CDR2 as YFSETQ. The CDR3 loop reads CASSFRALNPDTQYF. CDR3 in DNA: TGCGCCAGCAGCTTCCGGGCCCTGAACCCAGATACGCAGTATTTT.

This clonotype was recorded many times. J is TRBJ2-5 and V is TRBV28; D uncertain. V was trimmed by 5 bases and J by 7 bases, leaving 14 bases between them. The CDR3 has 13 residues. CDR1 is MDHEN, CDR2 SYDVKM, per germline. CDR3 amino acids: CASSLRPPGTQYF. The CDR3 DNA is TGTGCCAGCAGTCTCCGGCCGCCGGGGACCCAGTACTTC. The full variable domain, rest sourced from reference TRBV28 and TRBJ2-5, is DVKVTQSSRYLVKRTGEKVFLECVQDMDHENMFWYRQDPGLGLRLIYFSYDVKMKEKGDIPEGYSVSREKKERFSLILESASTNQTSMYLCASSLRPPGTQYFGPGTRLLVL.

The chain couples TRBV9 to TRBJ2-7; D is perhaps TRBD2 (6 bases). Germline CDR1 and CDR2: SGDLS and YYNGEE. This CDR3 has 16 residues. Trimming stripped 4 bases from V and 1 base from J, with 18 bases between. The CDR3 bases are TGTGCCAGCAGCACGACCTCCGGGACTCGATCCTACGAGCAGTACTTC. It is translated as CASSTTSGTRSYEQYF.

This clonotype occurred many times. The genes are TRBV20-1 and TRBJ2-1; D may be TRBD1 (5 bases). CDR3 size: 14 residues. CDR1 and CDR2 from the germline V gene are DFQATT and SNEGSKA (reference sequence). This CDR3 is CSGQAAPMLNEQFF. In DNA form, the CDR3 reads TGCAGCGGACAAGCAGCCCCAATGTTGAATGAGCAGTTCTTC.

For this clonotype: A junction boundary mismatches the germline segment, possibly from a read error. The rearrangement links TRBV11-1 to TRBJ2-3, with 14 bases that match TRBD2. The CDR3 has 16 amino acids. From germline, CDR1 is SGHAT and CDR2 FQDESV (reference sequence). The CDR3 reads CASSLGTSGGTDKQYF. Here the CDR3 DNA reads TGTGCCAGCAGCCTGGGGACTAGCGGGGGCACAGATAAGCAGTATTTT.

There are many counts of this clonotype. This chain joins TRBV7-9 and TRBJ1-5; the D gene is possibly TRBD1 (5 bases). This CDR3 has 15 residues. The V gene lost 3 bases and the J gene lost 1 base, with 10 bases spanning the gap. Germline V gives CDR1 SEHNR, CDR2 FQNEAQ (reference sequence). CDR3 nucleotides: TGTGCCAGCAGCTTCTCCGGGACCAGCAATCAGCCCCAGCATTTT. Amino acids: CASSFSGTSNQPQHF.

The V call is TRBV6-5, the J call TRBJ1-4; TRBD1 is a possible D gene (5 bases). CDR1 is MNHEY, CDR2 SVGAGI, per germline. V gave up 0 bases and J gave up 8 bases, with 13 bases separating them. CDR3 length equals 15 residues. The DNA of the CDR3 is TGTGCCAGCAGTTACTCCCCGGGGGGTGGCGAAAAACTGTTTTTT. Residues: CASSYSPGGGEKLFF.

With respect to this clonotype: It may be a read error: a sequence one base away is much more abundant. This sequence joins TRBV12-3 or TRBV12-4 and TRBJ2-1; 12 bases line up with TRBD2. V lost 6 bases to trimming and J lost 9 bases; unmatched junction nucleotides: 12. The CDR3 totals 16 residues. CDR3 in DNA: TGTGCCAGCAGCCCTCGGACTAGCGGGATCAGGGGTGAGCAGTTCTTC. This encodes CASSPRTSGIRGEQFF.

This clonotype was seen a single time. One end of the junction fails to match germline, which may point to a read error. The V gene is TRBV6-5, the J gene TRBJ2-7; TRBD1 matches 8 bases. Germline CDR1 MNHEY, CDR2 SVGAGI. This CDR3 is built from 15 residues. CDR3 region: CASSYGGTGPYDQYF. The CDR3 nucleotides read TGTGCCAGCAGTTATGGCGGGACAGGCCCCTACGACCAGTACTTC.

This clonotype showed up many times. The CDR3 DNA reads TGTGCCAGCTCCCACACTAGCGACTACGAGCAGTACTTC. Amino acid sequence: CASSHTSDYEQYF. The chain carries TRBV18 and TRBJ2-7; 7 positions agree with TRBD2. CDR1 is KGHSH, CDR2 LQKENI, per germline. The CDR3 loop spans 13 amino acids. V lost 6 bases and J lost 3; bases outside the gene matches: 5.

This clonotype was observed at least ten times. CDR3 nucleotide sequence: TGCAGCGTTGAGGGGCCAAGGGGGCGGGGGGACAATGAGCAGTTCTTC. As protein: CSVEGPRGRGDNEQFF. The chain joins TRBV29-1 to TRBJ2-1; a possible D gene is TRBD2 (8 bases). The V gene lost 3 bases and the J gene lost 5 bases, with 20 bases spanning the gap. Germline V gene lookup returns CDR1 SQVTM and CDR2 ANQGSEA. The CDR3 is made up of 16 amino acids.

There are many counts of this clonotype. This chain uses TRBV5-1 with TRBJ2-5; the D gene is possibly TRBD1 (5 bases). CDR1 and CDR2 from the germline V gene are SGHRS and YFSETQ. Between the trimmed V and J ends, which lost 0 bases and 3 bases, there was a span of 12 bases. The CDR3 has 15 residues. CDR3 DNA sequence: TGCGCCAGCAGCTTGGTATTGGCAGGGAAAGAGACCCAGTACTTC. Its translation is CASSLVLAGKETQYF.

The table lists this clonotype with a count of one. A much larger clone sits a single nucleotide away, making a read error possible. This sequence joins TRBV12-3 or TRBV12-4 and TRBJ1-5; a possible D gene is TRBD1 (5 bases). The V and J ends lost 8 bases and 4 bases respectively, with 15 bases between them. The CDR3 sequence is 14 residues long. The DNA for the CDR3 is TGTGCCAGCGGTCCTTCTCCAGGGAATCAGCCCCAGCATTTT. Amino acids: CASGPSPGNQPQHF.

The table lists this clonotype with many counts. The chain employs TRBV20-1 and TRBJ2-5; weak D call: TRBD2 (7 bases). V was trimmed by 7 bases and J by 5 bases, leaving 14 bases between them. The CDR3 extends over 12 amino acids. Germline assignment: CDR1 DFQATT and CDR2 SNEGSKA (reference sequence). CDR3 region: CSVGGREETQYF. In DNA form, the CDR3 reads TGCAGTGTGGGGGGGCGCGAGGAGACCCAGTACTTC.

This clonotype was counted at least ten times. The gene calls are TRBV12-3 or TRBV12-4 and TRBJ2-7; D possibly corresponds to TRBD2 (6 bases). There are 14 residues in the CDR3. Trimming cost V 5 bases and J 0 bases, with 11 bases left between them. The DNA of the CDR3 is TGTGCCAGCAGTGGGGCGGGGAGCTCCTACGAGCAGTACTTC. It is translated as CASSGAGSSYEQYF.

The table lists this clonotype with many counts. CDR3 region: CAVTGGHEQFF. The CDR3 nucleotides are TGTGCCGTTACAGGGGGCCATGAGCAGTTCTTC. The chain couples TRBV10-3 to TRBJ2-1; 9 bases are shared with TRBD1. The CDR3 is 11 residues long. V shed 11 bases and J 8 bases; nucleotides not matched to a gene: 4. Germline V lookup: CDR1 ENHRY, CDR2 SYGVKD.

This clonotype was picked up a small number of times. This rearrangement joins TRBV6-2 or TRBV6-3 to TRBJ2-7, with D possibly being TRBD1 (7 bases). The CDR3 has 14 amino acids. Germline-derived CDR1 and CDR2 are MNHEY and SVGEGT. Trimming left V 6 bases short and J 1 base short, with 13 bases between. The CDR3 is CASRTRGLSYEQYF. The CDR3 nucleotides are TGTGCCAGCAGGACTAGGGGGCTTTCCTACGAGCAGTACTTC.

This clonotype showed up many times. The rearrangement joins TRBV29-1 to TRBJ1-2, with TRBD1 identical over 9 bases. The CDR3 covers 14 residues. CDR1 is SQVTM and CDR2 is ANQGSEA in the germline V gene. J gave up 4 bases and V 6 bases, and 9 bases lay outside the gene matches. The CDR3 nucleotides read TGCAGCGTGAATGGGGACAGGGAGACCTATGGCTACACCTTC. Its translation is CSVNGDRETYGYTF.

This clonotype was detected many times. The chain recombines TRBV7-2 with TRBJ2-5; no clear D. V shed 2 bases and J shed 0 bases, with 7 bases lying between them. The CDR3 covers 14 residues. Germline V gene data show CDR1 as SGHTA and CDR2 as FQGNSA. The CDR3 sequence: CASSLNSYQETQYF. The CDR3 DNA reads TGTGCCAGCAGCTTAAATAGTTACCAAGAGACCCAGTACTTC.

In this sample, this clonotype turned up many times. This chain uses TRBV9 with TRBJ2-7, with D tentatively TRBD2 (8 bases). CDR1 and CDR2 (germline): SGDLS, YYNGEE. This CDR3 is built from 15 residues. Trimming pared 4 bases from V and 2 bases from J, leaving 16 bases between. CDR3 loop: CASSRGGTVTYEQYF. The DNA for the CDR3 is TGTGCCAGCAGCCGCGGGGGGACAGTGACCTACGAGCAGTACTTC.